What follows is one T cell receptor beta chain and its context. The target antigen is unknown. The data belong to a study of T cells after yellow fever vaccination. Overall study results and limits: The booster saw the reappearance of most primary-vaccination clones (roughly 96% CD4, around 88% CD8).

Using its own MiXCR run on the 5' RACE reads, TCRdb lists one record per CDR3 protein. Of some 560,000 distinct CDR3 sequences listed, 15% to 20% are singletons. CDR3 length: 14 residues. V was shortened by 3 bases and J by 3 bases, with 11 bases between the two germline ends. The rearrangement uses TRBV12-3 or TRBV12-4 and TRBJ1-2, with D perhaps matching TRBD1 (5 bases). The specimen comprised PBMCs, sampled 15 days after the yellow fever booster vaccination. The sequence was obtained from a man younger than 40 who received the YFV17D yellow fever vaccine. This CDR3 reads CASSFPGQDYGYTF. CDR3 sequence (DNA): TGTGCCAGCAGTTTTCCAGGGCAGGACTATGGCTACACCTTC.